Below, 22 T cell receptor beta chains from the same sample are listed, as sequenced in a study of blood T cell repertoires in COVID-19. Produced via immunoSEQ multiplex PCR; TCRdb's table is partial and in-frame only. The data hold about 140,000 clones, with around four fifths observed a single time. What was sequenced was peripheral blood. The receptors were gathered from a man aged 55 to 70 who had recovered from COVID-19.

This rearrangement joins TRBV2 to TRBJ1-1; 7 nucleotides agree with TRBD1. The CDR3 length is 13 residues. V was pared by 6 bases and J by 0 bases, with 1 base of the junction left unmatched. Germline V gene lookup returns CDR1 SNHLY and CDR2 FYNNEI. In nucleotides, the CDR3 is TGTGCCAGCAGGGGACAGTTGAACACTGAAGCTTTCTTT. Protein: CASRGQLNTEAFF.

The rearrangement joins TRBV27 to TRBJ1-6; unclear D gene. Trimming cost V 10 bases and J 7 bases, with 17 bases left between them. From germline, CDR1 is MNHEY and CDR2 SMNVEV (reference sequence). The length of the CDR3 is 14 residues. The CDR3: CATRPEGSNSPLHF. The CDR3, as DNA: TGTGCCACCCGACCCGAGGGATCGAATTCACCCCTCCACTTT.

The chain joins TRBV6-2 or TRBV6-3 to TRBJ2-1; 8 nucleotides align to TRBD2. The CDR3 loop spans 16 amino acids. Germline values: CDR1 MNHEY, CDR2 SVGEGT. V lost 0 bases to trimming and J lost 4 bases; unmatched junction nucleotides: 5. CDR3 DNA sequence: TGTGCCAGCAGTTACTCCTTCGGCGGGGGGTACAATGAGCAGTTCTTC. Its translation is CASSYSFGGGYNEQFF.

V and J are TRBV7-8 and TRBJ2-1; D might be TRBD1 (5 bases). Germline CDR1 reads SGHVS; CDR2 reads FQNEAQ. The CDR3 loop spans 11 amino acids. The V and J ends lost 5 bases and 7 bases respectively, with 6 bases between them. The CDR3: CASSKGNEQFF. CDR3 coding DNA: TGTGCCAGCAGCAAGGGGAATGAGCAGTTCTTC.

The CDR3 DNA reads TGTGCCAGCAGCAGAGGCCTTTCTGGAAACACCATATATTTT. Amino acid sequence: CASSRGLSGNTIYF. This chain joins TRBV6-2 or TRBV6-3 and TRBJ1-3; no firm D call. The CDR3 totals 14 residues. The germline V and J ends were trimmed by 6 bases and 1 base, with 10 bases remaining between them. The germline CDR1 and CDR2 sequences are MNHEY and SVGEGT.

This clone was seen a single time. The gene calls are TRBV12-3 or TRBV12-4 and TRBJ1-1, with D uncertain. The CDR3 consists of 11 residues. The V end was cut by 2 bases, the J end by 10 bases, with 8 bases between. The CDR3 bases are TGTGCCAGCAGTTTAACAGCGGGAGCTTTCTTT. Residues: CASSLTAGAFF.

V gene TRBV5-1 combines with J gene TRBJ2-1, with 7 bases lining up with TRBD1. V gave up 0 bases and J gave up 4 bases; unmatched junction bases: 4. Germline V CDR1 and CDR2: SGHRS, YFSETQ. The CDR3 contains 15 residues. The CDR3 DNA is TGCGCCAGCAGCTTGGGGCAGGGGGAATACAATGAGCAGTTCTTC. Protein: CASSLGQGEYNEQFF. Looking up the rest from reference TRBV5-1 and TRBJ2-1 gives the full variable domain: KAGVTQTPRYLIKTRGQQVTLSCSPISGHRSVSWYQQTPGQGLQFLFEYFSETQRNKGNFPGRFSGRQFSNSRSEMNVSTLELGDSALYLCASSLGQGEYNEQFFGPGTRLTVL.

Worth noting for this clone: Other DNA sequences from this sample encode an identical CDR3 as well. The V call is TRBV6-5, the J call TRBJ2-1; 7 bases match TRBD2. V dropped 5 bases and J dropped 0; count of bases not matched to a gene: 4. Germline CDR1 and CDR2: MNHEY and SVGAGI. This CDR3 is built from 15 residues. The CDR3 reads CASSPGGSSYNEQFF. The CDR3 nucleotides are TGTGCCAGCAGTCCGGGGGGTAGCTCCTACAATGAGCAGTTCTTC.

To note about this clone: At one boundary the junction diverges from the germline segment, which might be a read error. The chain is built from TRBV15 and TRBJ2-5; no clear D gene. This CDR3 region has 14 residues. Germline V lookup: CDR1 LNHNV, CDR2 YYDKDF (reference sequence). Written as DNA, the CDR3 is TGTGCCACCAGCAGAGCTACTCAACGAGAGGCCCAGTACTTC. The encoded protein is CATSRATQREAQYF.

The chain recombines TRBV9 with TRBJ1-4, with D tentatively TRBD1 (5 bases). Looked up from germline, CDR1 is SGDLS and CDR2 is YYNGEE. V was clipped by 0 bases and J by 7 bases, with 13 bases between them. The CDR3 has 15 residues. This CDR3 reads CASSVAPRVGEKLFF. CDR3 coding DNA: TGTGCCAGCAGCGTAGCCCCCAGGGTTGGTGAAAAACTGTTTTTT.

V usage is TRBV19 and J usage is TRBJ1-2, with 7 bases fitting TRBD1. Trimming removed 7 bases from V and 0 bases from J; junction bases left unmatched: 5. CDR3 length: 14 amino acids. Germline V gene data show CDR1 as LNHDA and CDR2 as SQIVND (reference sequence). The CDR3: CASNLGTANYGYTF. CDR3 nucleotides: TGTGCCAGTAATCTCGGGACAGCTAACTATGGCTACACCTTC.

This rearrangement joins TRBV13 to TRBJ2-5; D might be TRBD1 (5 bases). Germline V lookup: CDR1 PRHDT, CDR2 FYEKMQ (reference sequence). V lost 5 bases, J lost 5 bases, and 9 bases lay in between. The CDR3 length is 12 residues. The CDR3 DNA reads as TGTGCCAGCAGCCGGAAGGGGGAGACCCAGTACTTC. Its protein product is CASSRKGETQYF.

The chain links TRBV7-2 to TRBJ2-1; TRBD2 aligns across 9 bases. Germline V lookup: CDR1 SGHTA, CDR2 FQGNSA. The CDR3 sequence is 15 residues long. Trimming removed 7 bases from V and 4 bases from J; junction bases left unmatched: 8. CDR3 DNA: TGTGCCAGCAAACTAAGACTAGCGGTTTACAATGAGCAGTTCTTC. Protein: CASKLRLAVYNEQFF.

The chain uses TRBV9 and TRBJ2-2; D possibly corresponds to TRBD2 (5 bases). The CDR3 consists of 14 residues. V shed 5 bases and J shed 3 bases, with 11 bases lying between them. Germline V lookup: CDR1 SGDLS, CDR2 YYNGEE. CDR3 nucleotide sequence: TGTGCCAGCAGAAGAGGGTGGGACACCGGGGAGCTGTTTTTT. This sequence encodes CASRRGWDTGELFF.

This clone was counted only a few times. The chain recombines TRBV7-3 with TRBJ2-3; 7 bases align to TRBD1. V was pared by 5 bases and J by 1 base, with 6 bases of the junction left unmatched. Germline-derived CDR1 and CDR2 are SGHTA and FQGTGA. The CDR3 length is 15 residues. CDR3 residues: CASSTPGQRTDTQYF. The CDR3 DNA is TGTGCCAGCAGCACCCCGGGACAGCGCACAGATACGCAGTATTTT.

V usage is TRBV5-7 and J usage is TRBJ1-1; 7 nucleotides match TRBD1. TRBV5-7 is an open reading frame whose function is uncertain. This CDR3 is built from 13 residues. With 3 bases clipped from V and 8 bases from J, the junction kept 7 bases outside the gene matches. DNA for the CDR3: TGTGCCAGCAGCTCCGTGTACAGGGGCGAAGCTTTCTTT. This codes for CASSSVYRGEAFF.

This sequence joins TRBV5-6 and TRBJ2-7; 7 bases line up with TRBD2. J lost 0 bases, V lost 2 bases, and 5 bases had no gene match. CDR1 is SGHDT, CDR2 YYEEEE, per germline. This CDR3 contains 15 residues. The CDR3 reads CASSFGGSPSYEQYF. As DNA, the CDR3 is TGTGCCAGCAGCTTCGGGGGGTCCCCCTCCTACGAGCAGTACTTC.

The chain carries TRBV5-6 and TRBJ2-2; the match to TRBD1 covers 11 bases. The J segment lost 6 bases and the V segment lost 2 bases, leaving 3 bases of the junction unmatched. The CDR3 consists of 15 residues. Germline lookup yields CDR1 SGHDT and CDR2 YYEEEE. The CDR3 nucleotides read TGTGCCAGCAGCTTCGGGACAGGGGGGCCCGGGGAGCTGTTTTTT. Translating it yields CASSFGTGGPGELFF.

This chain uses TRBV4-3 with TRBJ2-3, with TRBD2 identical over 8 bases. CDR3 size: 16 residues. V lost 4 bases and J lost 4; bases outside the gene matches: 10. Germline V gene data show CDR1 as LGHNA and CDR2 as YSLEER. CDR3 region: CASSPEPGLGADTQYF. CDR3 coding DNA: TGCGCCAGCAGCCCAGAACCGGGACTAGGTGCAGATACGCAGTATTTT.

The chain combines TRBV28 with TRBJ2-1; 10 bases agree with TRBD2. Germline CDR1 is MDHEN and CDR2 is SYDVKM. CDR3 length equals 16 residues. V gave up 6 bases and J gave up 5 bases; unmatched junction bases: 10. The CDR3 reads CASRLITSGKNNEQFF. CDR3 in DNA: TGTGCCAGCAGACTTATAACTAGCGGGAAAAACAATGAGCAGTTCTTC.

This clone has only a few counts. Other nucleotide sequences from this sample produce the same CDR3. This chain connects TRBV19 to TRBJ2-5; TRBD1 aligns across 7 bases. CDR1 LNHDA and CDR2 SQIVND come from the germline V gene (reference sequence). This CDR3 has 12 amino acids. Trimming at V came to 7 bases and at J to 1 base, leaving 0 bases not matched to a gene. CDR3 bases: TGTGCCAGTAAGGGGGCCCAAGAGACCCAGTACTTC. It yields the protein CASKGAQETQYF.

The chain employs TRBV10-2 and TRBJ2-1; D perhaps matches TRBD2 (6 bases). With 9 bases removed from V and 6 bases from J, the gap between germline ends came to 15 bases. This CDR3 contains 13 residues. CDR1 and CDR2 (germline): WSHSY, SAAADI. DNA of the CDR3: TGCGCCAGTAATGGAGGGCCGATCAATGAGCAGTTCTTC. Protein sequence: CASNGGPINEQFF.